This T cell receptor (beta chain) is drawn from a study of cytomegalovirus exposure and HLA in healthy donors. Study-level points and caveats: Follow-up analysis seemed to connect common viral pathogens with several of the most significant clusters identified. Researchers catalogued under 200 TCR beta chains as cytomegalovirus-associated. A missense variant in DCLRE1C was later tied to TCR beta V- and J-gene trimming. Accurate HLA-A and HLA-B prediction from TCR beta sequences was reported for most subjects.

Worth noting for this clone: Its specificity is unknown.

PCR employed 60 Vbeta and 13 Jbeta primers. Clones were read by immunoSEQ multiplex PCR, and TCRdb kept only the in-frame ones, dropping some. This repertoire shows under 70,000 clones, under 80% found once; its top ten account for 5%. The receptor's source is a male donor in good health and CMV-seropositive. Sequencing used PBMCs.

The DNA of the CDR3 is TGTGCCAGCAGCCTCACGTTGGGACAGGGCGGCTATGGCTACACCTTC. Amino acid sequence: CASSLTLGQGGYGYTF. The chain combines TRBV7-2 with TRBJ1-2, with 9 bases aligning to TRBD1. Trimming removed 5 bases from V and 4 bases from J; junction bases left unmatched: 11. The CDR3 runs to 16 residues. Germline CDR1 and CDR2: SGHTA and FQGNSA.